These T cell receptor beta chains were read from a single sample in a study of monozygotic twins with cystic fibrosis. Profiling relied on immunoSEQ multiplex PCR, and the TCRdb table lists in-frame clones only, not all of them. Of 4,000 to 5,000 clones listed, around 96% are singletons. The material sequenced was blood. The receptors shown here come from a boy aged 2 to 10 with cystic fibrosis. Both conserved end residues are part of each CDR3. Fields, in order: J gene, clone size, V gene, CDR3 length, D gene, CDR3 protein, CDR3 DNA. The D gene is left open where the match is weak. Not every row has a clone size; where given, it reads once, few, many or a size class.

>TRBJ1-2|NA|TRBV18|14|NA
CASSPNSGLYGYTF
TGTGCCAGCTCACCAAATTCGGGCCTCTATGGCTACACCTTC
>TRBJ1-6|NA|TRBV7-9|14|NA
CASSFGDYNSPLHF
TGTGCCAGCAGCTTTGGGGACTATAATTCACCCCTCCACTTT
>TRBJ2-6|NA|TRBV4-3|18|NA
CASSYREGSQSRANVLTF
TGCGCCAGCAGCTACAGGGAAGGGTCACAAAGTCGGGCCAACGTCCTGACTTTC
>TRBJ1-6|NA|TRBV2|12|NA
CASRETNSPLHF
TGTGCCAGCAGGGAAACAAATTCACCCCTCCACTTT
>TRBJ1-3|NA|TRBV5-5|16|NA
CASSSETGFSGNTIYF
TGTGCCAGCAGCTCCGAGACAGGTTTCTCTGGAAACACCATATATTTT
>TRBJ1-2|NA|TRBV6-6|13|NA
CASSYSTDYGYTF
TGTGCCAGCAGTTACTCGACAGACTATGGCTACACCTTC
>TRBJ1-1|NA|TRBV10-3|14|TRBD1
CAISEEGASTEAFF
TGTGCCATCAGTGAAGAGGGGGCCTCCACTGAAGCTTTCTTT
>TRBJ2-3|NA|TRBV5-4|17|NA
CASSLAVGGGRTDTQYF
TGTGCCAGCAGCTTGGCCGTGGGGGGCGGGCGCACAGATACGCAGTATTTT
>TRBJ2-7|NA|TRBV5-1|13|TRBD1
CASSPRQGYEQYF
TGCGCCAGCAGTCCGCGACAGGGTTACGAGCAGTACTTC
>TRBJ1-2|NA|TRBV9|14|NA
CASSVSEEDYGYTF
TGTGCCAGCAGCGTAAGCGAGGAAGACTATGGCTACACCTTC
>TRBJ1-2|NA|TRBV2|15|NA
CATAGTYVNNYGYTF
TGTGCCACCGCCGGGACATACGTCAATAACTATGGCTACACCTTC
>TRBJ2-3|NA|TRBV18|18|NA
CASSPLFTQGGSSDTQYF
TGTGCCAGCTCACCACTTTTCACACAGGGCGGTTCGTCAGATACGCAGTATTTT
>TRBJ1-3|NA|TRBV25-1|17|NA
CASSEAKGVRSGNTIYF
TGTGCCAGCAGTGAAGCGAAGGGGGTTCGCTCTGGAAACACCATATATTTT
>TRBJ2-3|NA|TRBV7-6|15|TRBD2
CASSLLAGGTDTQYF
TGTGCCAGCAGCTTACTAGCGGGGGGCACAGATACGCAGTATTTT
>TRBJ2-1|NA|TRBV5-1|16|TRBD2
CASSLFAGGTYNEQFF
TGCGCCAGCAGCTTGTTTGCGGGGGGGACTTACAATGAGCAGTTCTTC
>TRBJ1-2|once|TRBV7-9|12|TRBD1
CASRGTGLSYTF
TGTGCCAGCAGAGGGACAGGGCTGAGCTACACCTTC
>TRBJ1-2|NA|TRBV7-9|14|NA
CASSAGGGTYGYTF
TGTGCCAGCAGCGCCGGGGGAGGTACCTATGGCTACACCTTC
>TRBJ2-1|NA|TRBV15|15|NA
CATSSPRDIYNEGFF
TGTGCCACCAGCAGTCCACGGGACATATACAATGAGGGGTTCTTC
>TRBJ1-1|NA|TRBV6-5|15|NA
CASSFRPYMNTEAFF
TGTGCCAGCAGTTTCCGACCCTATATGAACACTGAAGCTTTCTTT
>TRBJ1-2|NA|TRBV18|16|NA
CASSPKAQGTNYGYTF
TGTGCCAGCTCACCAAAGGCACAGGGCACTAACTATGGCTACACCTTC
>TRBJ2-1|NA|TRBV12-5|14|TRBD1
CASGVGTAWHEQFF
TGTGCTAGTGGCGTAGGGACAGCCTGGCATGAGCAGTTCTTC
>TRBJ2-7|once|TRBV30|14|TRBD1
CAWTPTDRVGEQYF
TGTGCCTGGACCCCCACCGACAGGGTTGGGGAGCAGTACTTC
>TRBJ2-7|NA|TRBV7-8|16|NA
CASSSPGTRGPYEQYF
TGTGCCAGCAGCTCGCCCGGGACAAGAGGTCCCTACGAGCAGTACTTC
>TRBJ2-5|NA|TRBV6-6|14|NA
CASSQGGVPEAQYF
TGTGCCAGCAGTCAAGGAGGGGTCCCGGAGGCCCAGTACTTC
>TRBJ1-2|NA|TRBV10-3|14|NA
CAISGRQGTKGYTF
TGTGCCATCAGCGGGAGGCAGGGGACGAAGGGCTACACCTTC
>TRBJ1-1|NA|TRBV7-2|16|NA
CASSLLQVRAHTEAFF
TGTGCCAGCAGCTTACTCCAAGTGAGGGCCCACACTGAAGCTTTCTTT
>TRBJ1-2|once|TRBV2|12|TRBD1
CASSAGTGGGRF
TGTGCCAGCAGCGCCGGGACAGGGGGCGGCCGCTTC
>TRBJ2-5|once|TRBV7-7|17|NA
CASSLREFKGVKETQYF
TGTGCCAGCAGCTTACGAGAATTCAAAGGGGTGAAAGAGACCCAGTACTTC
>TRBJ1-6|NA|TRBV21-1|14|NA
CASTPNWVNSPLHF
TGTGCCAGCACCCCTAATTGGGTAAATTCACCCCTCCACTTT
>TRBJ2-3|NA|TRBV7-3|16|NA
CASSLNGGDYTDTQYF
TGTGCCAGCAGCTTAAACGGCGGGGATTACACAGATACGCAGTATTTT
>TRBJ2-7|NA|TRBV6-5|14|NA
CASSYSPETYEQYF
TGTGCCAGCAGTTACTCTCCAGAGACCTACGAGCAGTACTTC
>TRBJ1-3|once|TRBV6-5|15|TRBD1
CASSLYQGAGNTIYF
TGTGCCAGCAGTTTATATCAGGGGGCTGGAAACACCATATATTTT
>TRBJ1-2|NA|TRBV2|11|NA
CASRGYFGYTF
TGTGCCAGCAGGGGTTATTTTGGCTACACCTTC
>TRBJ2-7|NA|TRBV4-1|15|NA
CASSQSPPDRNEQYF
TGCGCCAGCAGCCAATCACCTCCCGACAGAAACGAGCAGTACTTC
>TRBJ2-3|NA|TRBV6-4|14|NA
CASSRTYSTDTQYF
TGTGCCAGCAGCCGGACTTATAGCACAGATACGCAGTATTTT
>TRBJ1-1|NA|TRBV4-1|13|NA
CASSPRGREEAFF
TGCGCCAGCAGCCCTCGGGGAAGGGAGGAAGCTTTCTTT
>TRBJ2-3|NA|TRBV5-5|15|NA
CASSLWGSSTDTQYF
TGTGCCAGCAGCTTGTGGGGTAGCTCGACAGATACGCAGTATTTT
>TRBJ2-3|NA|TRBV7-6|15|NA
CASSLADGGTDTQYF
TGTGCCAGCAGCTTAGCCGACGGAGGGACAGATACGCAGTATTTT
>TRBJ2-5|NA|TRBV5-1|11|NA
CASSLSETQYF
TGCGCCAGCAGCTTGTCGGAGACCCAGTACTTC
>TRBJ1-2|NA|TRBV11-3|14|TRBD1
CASSSGTGVYGYTF
TGTGCCAGCAGCTCAGGGACAGGGGTCTATGGCTACACCTTC
>TRBJ1-5|NA|TRBV2|14|TRBD1
CASSRDRGNQPQHF
TGTGCCAGCAGTAGGGACAGGGGAAATCAGCCCCAGCATTTT
>TRBJ2-1|NA|TRBV7-9|16|NA
CASSFVVAMPYNEQFF
TGTGCCAGTAGCTTCGTCGTGGCGATGCCCTACAATGAGCAGTTCTTC